Below, 19 T cell receptor beta chains from the same sample are listed, as sequenced in a study of graft-versus-host responses after intestinal transplantation. Profiling relied on immunoSEQ multiplex PCR, and the TCRdb table lists in-frame clones only, not all of them. The data show 80,000 or so clones, about 90% seen once. The starting material was PBMCs, obtained 98 days after intestinal transplantation. These receptors came from a human patient who received an intestinal transplant, so some T cells may come from the graft donor.

This clone came up once. The V gene is TRBV29-1, the J gene TRBJ2-7; tentative D call: TRBD1 (6 bases). The V and J ends lost 7 bases and 6 bases respectively, with 19 bases between them. Germline-derived CDR1 and CDR2 are SQVTM and ANQGSEA. This CDR3 region has 13 residues. In DNA, the CDR3 is TGCAGCGCACGACGAGGGGGTCCGTTCGAGCAGTACTTC. Translated, it gives CSARRGGPFEQYF.

V and J are TRBV7-6 and TRBJ2-5; 7 nucleotides line up with TRBD2. Germline V gene lookup returns CDR1 SGHVS and CDR2 FNYEAQ. V lost 3 bases, J lost 2 bases, and 0 bases stayed unmatched. This CDR3 contains 13 residues. The CDR3: CASSLGGQETQYF. The CDR3 DNA reads as TGTGCCAGCAGCTTGGGGGGGCAAGAGACCCAGTACTTC.

The chain employs TRBV28 and TRBJ2-2, with no clear D. The CDR3 totals 13 residues. Trimming removed 5 bases from V and 6 bases from J, with 10 bases in between. Per the germline V gene, CDR1 is MDHEN and CDR2 is SYDVKM. The CDR3 spells CASSPPTSGELFF. In nucleotides, the CDR3 is TGTGCCAGCAGTCCACCGACATCCGGGGAGCTGTTTTTT.

J is TRBJ1-6 and V is TRBV4-1; 7 nucleotides align to TRBD1. The CDR3 length is 15 residues. The junction had 4 bases not matched to a gene; V was cut back by 0 bases and J by 8 bases. CDR1 and CDR2 from the germline V gene are MGHRA and YSYEKL. CDR3 in amino acids: CASSQDDREDSPLHF. CDR3 DNA: TGCGCCAGCAGCCAAGATGACAGGGAGGATTCACCCCTCCACTTT.

V and J are TRBV5-1 and TRBJ1-4; D is perhaps TRBD1 (6 bases). Germline V gene data show CDR1 as SGHRS and CDR2 as YFSETQ. CDR3 length: 14 amino acids. Trimming cost V 2 bases and J 2 bases, with 7 bases left between them. The CDR3 protein is CASSLGGTNEKLFF. The CDR3 coding sequence is TGCGCCAGCAGCTTAGGGGGGACTAATGAAAAACTGTTTTTT.

The V gene is TRBV19, the J gene TRBJ2-1; possible D gene TRBD2, 5 bases. Germline V gene sequence: CDR1 LNHDA, CDR2 SQIVND (reference sequence). V lost 1 base and J lost 3, with 7 bases in between. The CDR3 contains 14 residues. The CDR3 reads CASSIAGFYNEQFF. The CDR3 DNA is TGTGCCAGTAGTATAGCGGGATTCTACAATGAGCAGTTCTTC.

The CDR3: CASSLVIAGRGELFF. CDR3 DNA: TGTGCCAGCAGTTTAGTAATCGCGGGAAGGGGGGAGCTGTTTTTT. The V gene is TRBV28, the J gene TRBJ2-2; tentatively, D is TRBD2 (6 bases). Deletions cut 2 bases from V and 8 bases from J, with 15 bases between. CDR1 is MDHEN, CDR2 SYDVKM, per germline. The CDR3 is 15 residues long.

The V call is TRBV5-6, the J call TRBJ2-1, with TRBD1 matching 8 bases. The germline gives CDR1 SGHDT, CDR2 YYEEEE. Unmatched junction bases numbered 11, after V lost 4 bases and J lost 5 bases. The CDR3 is made up of 16 amino acids. In DNA, the CDR3 is TGTGCCAGCAGCAGGGCGGACAGGGTGATTGACAATGAGCAGTTCTTC. This codes for CASSRADRVIDNEQFF. Looking up the rest from reference TRBV5-6 and TRBJ2-1 gives the full variable domain: DAGVTQSPTHLIKTRGQQVTLRCSPKSGHDTVSWYQQALGQGPQFIFQYYEEEERQRGNFPDRFSGHQFPNYSSELNVNALLLGDSALYLCASSRADRVIDNEQFFGPGTRLTVL.

The chain combines TRBV7-9 with TRBJ2-1; D is ambiguous. The V gene lost 0 bases and the J gene lost 8 bases, with 20 bases spanning the gap. Germline V gives CDR1 SEHNR, CDR2 FQNEAQ (reference sequence). This CDR3 has 17 amino acids. The CDR3: CASSLASSLGSQDEQFF. CDR3 DNA sequence: TGTGCCAGCAGCTTAGCGAGTAGTTTAGGATCACAAGATGAGCAGTTCTTC. The variable domain in full, completed from reference TRBV7-9 and TRBJ2-1, reads DTGVSQNPRHKITKRGQNVTFRCDPISEHNRLYWYRQTLGQGPEFLTYFQNEAQLEKSRLLSDRFSAERPKGSFSTLEIQRTEQGDSAMYLCASSLASSLGSQDEQFFGPGTRLTVL.

The rearrangement uses TRBV2 and TRBJ1-5; 9 nucleotides agree with TRBD1. Germline values: CDR1 SNHLY, CDR2 FYNNEI. V lost 4 bases and J lost 0; bases outside the gene matches: 7. CDR3 length equals 17 residues. The chain's CDR3 is CASSGGQGSGSNQPQHF. The CDR3 region has the DNA TGTGCCAGCAGTGGCGGACAGGGGTCTGGTAGCAATCAGCCCCAGCATTTT.

The chain uses TRBV5-4 and TRBJ1-1, with D hard to call. Trimming stripped 2 bases from V and 0 bases from J, with 8 bases between. Germline lookup yields CDR1 SGHNT and CDR2 YYREEE (reference sequence). The CDR3 loop spans 14 amino acids. The CDR3, as DNA: TGTGCCAGCAGCTTTGACACCCTGAACACTGAAGCTTTCTTT. It codes for CASSFDTLNTEAFF.

In the case of this clone: Other DNA sequences from this sample encode an identical CDR3 as well. The genes are TRBV7-3 and TRBJ1-1; D perhaps matches TRBD1 (5 bases). V was shortened by 2 bases and J by 1 base, with 5 bases between the two germline ends. In germline, CDR1 is SGHTA, CDR2 FQGTGA. CDR3 length equals 13 residues. In DNA form, the CDR3 reads TGTGCCAGCAGCTTAGGACAGAACACTGAAGCTTTCTTT. This gives the protein CASSLGQNTEAFF.

The chain couples TRBV5-1 to TRBJ2-1; 9 nucleotides line up with TRBD2. This CDR3 region has 22 residues. Germline V gene sequence: CDR1 SGHRS, CDR2 YFSETQ. After removal of 3 bases from V and 7 bases from J, the junction contained 29 bases not matched to a gene. The CDR3, as DNA: TGCGCCAGCAGCTCACTTAATATGGTATCCCCTTCAACCGGGACTAGCAGTAATGAGCAGTTCTTC. This codes for CASSSLNMVSPSTGTSSNEQFF.

This chain joins TRBV28 and TRBJ2-5; 7 bases map to TRBD2. The germline V gene encodes CDR1 MDHEN and CDR2 SYDVKM. V dropped 3 bases and J dropped 1; count of bases not matched to a gene: 5. CDR3 length equals 15 residues. The CDR3 region is CASSFSGTTQETQYF. The CDR3 nucleotides are TGTGCCAGCAGTTTCTCAGGGACTACCCAAGAGACCCAGTACTTC.

J is TRBJ2-3 and V is TRBV6-5; D is unclear. The CDR3 consists of 11 residues. Germline V gene sequence: CDR1 MNHEY, CDR2 SVGAGI. Trimming shortened V by 6 bases and J by 11 bases, and 12 bases separated the two germline ends. The CDR3 bases are TGTGCCAGCAGCAACCAGCTGGGGCAGTATTTT. Encoded protein: CASSNQLGQYF.

This chain links TRBV4-1 with TRBJ1-2, with D uncertain. CDR1 is MGHRA and CDR2 is YSYEKL in the germline V gene. There are 17 residues in the CDR3. V was cut by 1 base and J by 3 bases, with 18 bases left in between. CDR3: CASSQGVIKGWDYGYTF. In nucleotides, the CDR3 is TGCGCCAGCAGCCAAGGGGTTATAAAGGGATGGGACTATGGCTACACCTTC.

The V gene is TRBV7-2, the J gene TRBJ1-5; D unclear. The CDR3 has 16 residues. Per germline, CDR1 SGHTA and CDR2 FQGNSA. Trimming removed 3 bases at V and 3 bases at J, with 15 bases between. CDR3 sequence (DNA): TGTGCCAGCAGCTTCGGGCCACCCACCTCCAATCAGCCCCAGCATTTT. Amino acids: CASSFGPPTSNQPQHF.

J is TRBJ2-4 and V is TRBV11-3; D possibly uses TRBD1 or TRBD2 (5 bases each). With 2 bases removed from V and 1 base from J, the gap between germline ends came to 12 bases. This CDR3 has 16 amino acids. CDR1 is SGHNT and CDR2 is YENEEA in the germline V gene. CDR3 nucleotides: TGTGCCAGCAGCTTAACCGGGACCGGGGCCAAAAACATTCAGTACTTC. Its protein product is CASSLTGTGAKNIQYF.

The chain uses TRBV5-1 and TRBJ1-1; TRBD1 matches at 8 bases. The CDR3 totals 17 residues. V was pared by 4 bases and J by 3 bases, with 14 bases of the junction left unmatched. Germline lookup yields CDR1 SGHRS and CDR2 YFSETQ. This chain's CDR3 is CASSRGQATGGHTEAFF. The CDR3 region has the DNA TGCGCCAGCAGCCGCGGACAGGCCACAGGGGGACACACTGAAGCTTTCTTT.